The 20 T cell receptor beta chains given below trace back to one sample, sequenced in a study of blood T cell repertoires in COVID-19 (dated by TCRdb to about 2020). Library construction relied on the immunoSEQ multiplex PCR assay. Held by TCRdb, this immuneACCESS table contains in-frame sequences only and omits some clones. Under half of the omission traces to an unresolved V gene where checked; the cause of the rest is unknown. In all, the sample holds about 300,000 clones, and approximately 85% of those were seen once. About 1.6% of the sample goes to the ten largest clones. Sequenced input: peripheral blood. The receptors come from a woman between 45 and 65 years old with acute or convalescent COVID-19.

As to this clone: This CDR3 is also generated by other DNA sequences in the sample. The chain is built from TRBV5-1 and TRBJ2-3; perhaps TRBD1 as D (5 bases). The CDR3 length is 13 residues. Deletions cut 0 bases from V and 4 bases from J, with 6 bases between. Germline-derived CDR1 and CDR2 are SGHRS and YFSETQ. For the CDR3, the DNA is TGCGCCAGCAGCTTGGAAGGGGCAGATACGCAGTATTTT. Amino acid sequence: CASSLEGADTQYF.

The chain's CDR3 is CASKRDFSSYEQYF. The CDR3 DNA reads TGTGCCAGCAAGAGGGACTTCAGCTCCTACGAGCAGTACTTC. This rearrangement joins TRBV27 to TRBJ2-7, with D perhaps matching TRBD2 (6 bases). CDR1 and CDR2 (germline): MNHEY, SMNVEV (reference sequence). The ends were cut back, 7 bases at V and 0 bases at J, with 13 bases in the middle. There are 14 residues in the CDR3.

The chain has TRBV18 and TRBJ1-1; no reliable D call. In germline, CDR1 is KGHSH, CDR2 LQKENI. V shed 1 base and J shed 8 bases, with 11 bases lying between them. The CDR3 totals 13 residues. The CDR3 sequence is CASSPRVAREAFF. The CDR3, as DNA: TGTGCCAGCTCACCACGGGTGGCGAGGGAAGCTTTCTTT.

The CDR3 region is CASSPLGLSIYEQYF. The CDR3 DNA sequence: TGTGCCAGCAGCCCACTGGGACTATCTATCTACGAGCAGTACTTC. This rearrangement joins TRBV7-2 to TRBJ2-7; 7 bases are shared with TRBD2. CDR1 and CDR2 (germline): SGHTA, FQGNSA. V lost 5 bases and J lost 3; bases outside the gene matches: 10. This CDR3 has 15 amino acids.

This clone has only one observation. The chain couples TRBV7-3 to TRBJ2-5; 10 bases map to TRBD1. From germline, CDR1 is SGHTA and CDR2 FQGTGA. V was pared by 5 bases and J by 3 bases, with 6 bases of the junction left unmatched. This CDR3 is built from 15 residues. CDR3 bases: TGTGCCAGCAGCGACCGGGACAGGGGTAAAGAGACCCAGTACTTC. Translating it yields CASSDRDRGKETQYF.

The chain is built from TRBV21-1 and TRBJ1-6. TRBV21-1 is reported as a pseudogene. This CDR3 region has 21 residues. The CDR3 DNA reads TGTGCCAGCAGCCCCCCCGGGGGAGCCCGTTCGGGGGTCCCGCGAAATTCACCCCTCCACTTT. This codes for CASSPPGGARSGVPRNSPLHF.

The chain joins TRBV4-3 to TRBJ2-1; 14 bases line up with TRBD2. This CDR3 is 18 amino acids long. Germline CDR1 and CDR2: LGHNA and YSLEER. J gave up 2 bases and V 2 bases, and 5 bases lay outside the gene matches. CDR3 DNA sequence: TGCGCCAGCAGCCAAACCGGGACTAGCGGGGGACCCTACAATGAGCAGTTCTTC. Encoded protein: CASSQTGTSGGPYNEQFF.

The rearrangement joins TRBV7-9 to TRBJ1-6; D unresolved. The germline V gene encodes CDR1 SEHNR and CDR2 FQNEAQ (reference sequence). V dropped 6 bases and J dropped 6 bases, with 12 bases sitting between them. The CDR3 spans 14 residues. CDR3 protein: CASRFDGRNSPLHF. Here the CDR3 DNA reads TGTGCCAGCAGATTCGATGGCCGTAATTCACCCCTCCACTTT.

The gene calls are TRBV18 and TRBJ2-5, with TRBD2 matching over 8 bases. This CDR3 spans 15 amino acids. Germline trimming cut 4 bases from V and 3 bases from J; bases unmatched to any gene: 7. Germline loops: CDR1 KGHSH, CDR2 LQKENI. The CDR3 nucleotides read TGTGCCAGCTCACTGAATAGCGGGATGGAAGAGACCCAGTACTTC. Protein: CASSLNSGMEETQYF.

The sample holds one count of this clone. This chain links TRBV28 with TRBJ2-5; TRBD2 agrees at 9 bases. J lost 5 bases, V lost 6 bases, and 10 bases had no gene match. The CDR3 covers 15 residues. Germline V gives CDR1 MDHEN, CDR2 SYDVKM. The CDR3 reads CASSSLAGGPETQYF. In DNA form, the CDR3 reads TGTGCCAGCAGCTCTCTCGCGGGAGGGCCCGAGACCCAGTACTTC.

CDR3 sequence reads: CASSRVDRGGYNSPLHF. The CDR3 DNA follows: TGCGCCAGCAGCCGAGTGGACAGGGGTGGTTATAATTCACCCCTCCACTTT. V usage is TRBV4-1 and J usage is TRBJ1-6, with 9 nucleotides matching TRBD1. Germline CDR1 MGHRA, CDR2 YSYEKL. J lost 4 bases, V lost 4 bases, and 8 bases had no gene match. This CDR3 is 17 amino acids long.

The rearrangement joins TRBV12-3 or TRBV12-4 to TRBJ2-7; the D is unclear. The CDR3 runs to 13 residues. V was clipped by 2 bases and J by 2 bases, with 7 bases between them. This CDR3 is CASSLYSTYEQYF. CDR3 nucleotide sequence: TGTGCCAGCAGTTTATACTCCACCTACGAGCAGTACTTC.

This clone was found a few times. V and J are TRBV7-2 and TRBJ1-1; the D gene is possibly TRBD1 (5 bases). The V gene's germline CDR1 is SGHTA and CDR2 FQGNSA. The CDR3 runs 15 residues. Trimming removed 5 bases at V and 0 bases at J, with 13 bases between. CDR3 protein: CASSLDSFLNTEAFF. In nucleotides, the CDR3 is TGTGCCAGCAGCCTTGACAGCTTTTTGAACACTGAAGCTTTCTTT.

The chain joins TRBV24-1 to TRBJ2-7; 9 bases align to TRBD1. J lost 6 bases, V lost 2 bases, and 7 bases had no gene match. The length of the CDR3 is 15 residues. CDR1 is KGHDR, CDR2 SFDVKD, per germline. Here the CDR3 reads CATSDSGTGLREQYF. Here the CDR3 DNA reads TGTGCCACCAGTGATTCCGGGACAGGGCTTCGCGAGCAGTACTTC.

This chain joins TRBV5-1 and TRBJ1-6, with D hard to call. From germline, CDR1 is SGHRS and CDR2 YFSETQ. Trimming left V 0 bases short and J 4 bases short, with 8 bases between. This CDR3 is 15 amino acids long. This CDR3 is CASSLVTPYNSPLHF. The CDR3 nucleotides read TGCGCCAGCAGCTTGGTGACACCATATAATTCACCCCTCCACTTT. Complete variable domain (other parts from reference TRBV5-1 and TRBJ1-6): KAGVTQTPRYLIKTRGQQVTLSCSPISGHRSVSWYQQTPGQGLQFLFEYFSETQRNKGNFPGRFSGRQFSNSRSEMNVSTLELGDSALYLCASSLVTPYNSPLHFGNGTRLTVT.

The V gene is TRBV5-1, the J gene TRBJ2-1; 13 nucleotides match TRBD2. The ends lost 4 bases at V and 10 bases at J; junction bases unmatched: 2. From germline, CDR1 is SGHRS and CDR2 YFSETQ. CDR3 length: 13 residues. Here the CDR3 DNA reads TGCGCCAGCAGCGGGGGACTAGCGGGAGAGCAGTTCTTC. Translation: CASSGGLAGEQFF.

The J gene is TRBJ2-1, the V gene TRBV12-3 or TRBV12-4; no clear D gene. The CDR3 sequence is 10 residues long. The V end was cut by 8 bases, the J end by 10 bases, with 9 bases between. CDR3 amino acids: CASSPSEQFF. The CDR3 DNA reads TGTGCCAGCTCCCCCTCCGAGCAGTTCTTC.

This clone was counted once. The chain has TRBV19 and TRBJ1-5, with 7 positions matching TRBD1. Trimming removed 6 bases from V and 2 bases from J; junction bases left unmatched: 7. The CDR3 consists of 15 residues. From germline, CDR1 is LNHDA and CDR2 SQIVND (reference sequence). Here the CDR3 DNA reads TGTGCCAGTAGCCGATACAGGGGTGGCAATCAGCCCCAGCATTTT. Its translation: CASSRYRGGNQPQHF. The whole variable domain, filled in from reference TRBV19 and TRBJ1-5, reads DGGITQSPKYLFRKEGQNVTLSCEQNLNHDAMYWYRQDPGQGLRLIYYSQIVNDFQKGDIAEGYSVSREKKESFPLTVTSAQKNPTAFYLCASSRYRGGNQPQHFGDGTRLSIL.

This clone was counted once. This sequence joins TRBV29-1 and TRBJ2-1; D uncertain. Trimming stripped 4 bases from V and 8 bases from J, with 6 bases between. The CDR3 is 10 residues long. Germline CDR1 is SQVTM and CDR2 is ANQGSEA. This CDR3 is CSVVSDEQFF. CDR3 sequence (DNA): TGCAGCGTTGTAAGCGATGAGCAGTTCTTC.

This clone was counted once. CDR3 sequence (DNA): TGTGCCAGCAGCGTAGCACTCCTCACAGATACGCAGTATTTT. This sequence encodes CASSVALLTDTQYF. The chain carries TRBV9 and TRBJ2-3; no firm D call. Trimming shortened V by 0 bases and J by 2 bases, and 7 bases separated the two germline ends. Germline loops: CDR1 SGDLS, CDR2 YYNGEE. The CDR3 is made up of 14 amino acids.